The clone carrying this TCR beta chain came up a few times. As yet, its antigen is unknown. The sample comes from a study of response to subunit inactivated influenza vaccine. General study results and limits: Researchers suggested that each seasonal influenza vaccination recruits few new T cells.

The CDR3 extends over 13 amino acids. Germline-derived CDR1 and CDR2 are DFQATT and SNEGSKA (reference sequence). V shed 5 bases and J shed 1 base, with 12 bases lying between them. TCRdb ran MiXCR on the RT-PCR reads and lists one entry per CDR3 protein. Here the sample spans around 520,000 distinct CDR3 sequences, roughly 12% being singletons. The V call is TRBV20-1, the J call TRBJ2-7; the D gene could be TRBD1 or TRBD2 (6 bases each). Sequencing was performed on PBMCs from blood, taken on the day of vaccination. This TCR was recovered from a man aged 45-65 years who received an inactivated influenza vaccine. The CDR3 DNA reads as TGCAGTGCTCGCCGGGGGCTTTCCTACGAGCAGTACTTC. Protein product: CSARRGLSYEQYF.